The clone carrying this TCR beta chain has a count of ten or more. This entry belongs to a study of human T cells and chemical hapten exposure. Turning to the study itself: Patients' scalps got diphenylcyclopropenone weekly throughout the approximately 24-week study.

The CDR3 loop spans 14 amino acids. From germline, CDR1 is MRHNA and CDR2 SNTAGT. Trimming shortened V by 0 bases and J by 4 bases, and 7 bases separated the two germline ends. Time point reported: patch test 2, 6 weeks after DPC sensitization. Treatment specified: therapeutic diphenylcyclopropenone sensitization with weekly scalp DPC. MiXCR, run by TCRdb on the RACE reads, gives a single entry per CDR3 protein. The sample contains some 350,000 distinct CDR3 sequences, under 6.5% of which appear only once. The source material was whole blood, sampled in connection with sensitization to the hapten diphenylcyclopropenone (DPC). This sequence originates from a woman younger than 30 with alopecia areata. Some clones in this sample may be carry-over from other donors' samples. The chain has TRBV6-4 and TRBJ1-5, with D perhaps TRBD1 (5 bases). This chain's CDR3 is CASSDSGQNQPQHF. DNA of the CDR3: TGTGCCAGCAGTGACTCAGGACAAAATCAGCCCCAGCATTTT.